One T cell receptor (beta chain) is described in this entry. The target antigen is unknown. Germline V gene data show CDR1 as MNHEY and CDR2 as SVGAGI. The V segment lost 6 bases and the J segment 5 bases; nucleotides outside the gene matches: 8. CDR3 length equals 15 residues. With a J-beta primer mix and a sample-barcoded 5' primer, a second PCR ran about 7 to 12 cycles. The template-switch adaptor, which had 12 random nucleotides, put a tag on each cDNA molecule. TCRdb reprocessed the 5' RACE reads with MiXCR, giving one entry per CDR3 protein. The sample records approximately 800,000 distinct CDR3 sequences, approximately 25% being singletons. This specimen comes from a study of blood T cells in healthy people across ages. On the study more broadly: There was about one barcoded beta molecule captured by template switching per two T cells.

Notes on the study in general: Estimates of diversity drawn from one million T cells were considered underestimates.

These sequences were also reported in another study, on T cells of mothers and their children.

Sequenced input: blood. This rearrangement joins TRBV6-5 to TRBJ1-4, with 8 bases matching TRBD1. The TCR sequence derives from a boy between 10 and 17 years old in good health. CDR3 nucleotide sequence: TGTGCCAGCAGCTTCGGACAGGGACAGAATGAAAAACTGTTTTTT. Amino acids: CASSFGQGQNEKLFF.